One sample yielded the 10 T cell receptor beta chains listed below, sequenced in a study of blood T cell repertoires in COVID-19. Using immunoSEQ multiplex PCR, the repertoire was profiled, and TCRdb retains in-frame clones only, with some absent. Here the sample spans 280,000 or so clones, about nine tenths being singletons. The sequenced sample consisted of peripheral blood. The receptors come from a woman aged 60-75 years with acute or convalescent COVID-19.

This clone was seen a handful of times. The chain joins TRBV19 to TRBJ1-1; 7 nucleotides agree with TRBD1. J gave up 6 bases and V 5 bases, and 9 bases lay outside the gene matches. The CDR3 has 14 amino acids. Germline assignment: CDR1 LNHDA and CDR2 SQIVND (reference sequence). CDR3 in amino acids: CASSFPTGISEAFF. CDR3 DNA sequence: TGTGCCAGTAGTTTTCCGACAGGGATTTCTGAAGCTTTCTTT. Full variable domain (remainder filled in from reference TRBV19 and TRBJ1-1): DGGITQSPKYLFRKEGQNVTLSCEQNLNHDAMYWYRQDPGQGLRLIYYSQIVNDFQKGDIAEGYSVSREKKESFPLTVTSAQKNPTAFYLCASSFPTGISEAFFGQGTRLTVV.

This rearrangement joins TRBV9 to TRBJ1-1; 12 positions agree with TRBD1. The CDR3 consists of 16 residues. V trimming: 4 bases; J trimming: 4 bases; junction bases outside the gene matches: 8. From germline, CDR1 is SGDLS and CDR2 YYNGEE. The CDR3 loop is CASSSPGTGGLTEAFF. Written as DNA, the CDR3 is TGTGCCAGCAGCTCTCCCGGGACAGGGGGCCTCACTGAAGCTTTCTTT.

The chain recombines TRBV11-2 with TRBJ2-5, with D maybe TRBD1 (6 bases). Germline V gene data show CDR1 as SGHAT and CDR2 as FQNNGV. The V end lost 4 bases, the J end lost 4 bases, and 19 bases lay between the germline ends. This CDR3 has 16 amino acids. The CDR3: CASSSLWGRRPETQYF. The CDR3, as DNA: TGTGCCAGCAGCTCACTCTGGGGGCGCAGGCCAGAGACCCAGTACTTC. Combining the CDR3 with reference TRBV11-2 and TRBJ2-5 gives the whole variable domain EAGVAQSPRYKIIEKRQSVAFWCNPISGHATLYWYQQILGQGPKLLIQFQNNGVVDDSQLPKDRFSAERLKGVDSTLKIQPAKLEDSAVYLCASSSLWGRRPETQYFGPGTRLLVL.

J is TRBJ2-1 and V is TRBV12-3 or TRBV12-4; D unclear. The length of the CDR3 is 12 residues. The V end was cut by 4 bases, the J end by 6 bases, with 7 bases between. CDR3 coding DNA: TGTGCCAGCAGTTGGGCTTTCAATGAGCAGTTCTTC. Residues: CASSWAFNEQFF.

This chain uses TRBV7-2 with TRBJ2-6; 7 bases match TRBD2. Trimming cost V 7 bases and J 0 bases; bases outside gene matches: 3. Germline V gene data show CDR1 as SGHTA and CDR2 as FQGNSA. The CDR3 runs 15 residues. CDR3 DNA: TGTGCCAGCAACCCGGGGGGCTCTGGGGCCAACGTCCTGACTTTC. Its translation: CASNPGGSGANVLTF.

The V gene is TRBV5-6, the J gene TRBJ2-5, with 13 positions matching TRBD2. The trim removed 3 bases at V and 0 bases at J, leaving 8 bases unmatched. This CDR3 spans 18 amino acids. Germline CDR1 is SGHDT and CDR2 is YYEEEE. CDR3 DNA: TGTGCCAGCAGCTCCGGACTAGCGGGAGTTTCCCACCAAGAGACCCAGTACTTC. This gives the protein CASSSGLAGVSHQETQYF.

The rearrangement uses TRBV11-2 and TRBJ1-4; D remains ambiguous. This CDR3 spans 13 amino acids. Germline-derived CDR1 and CDR2 are SGHAT and FQNNGV. The V end was cut by 1 base, the J end by 8 bases, with 8 bases between. CDR3 amino acids: CASSLGTGEKLFF. DNA for the CDR3: TGTGCCAGCAGCTTAGGGACGGGGGAAAAACTGTTTTTT.

This clone was seen a single time. The rearrangement links TRBV12-5 to TRBJ1-6; 8 nucleotides match TRBD1. There are 17 residues in the CDR3. The germline CDR1 and CDR2 sequences are LGHNT and FRNRAP. The trim removed 4 bases at V and 7 bases at J, leaving 12 bases unmatched. CDR3 sequence reads: CASGSARGRQGNSPLHF. CDR3 in DNA: TGTGCTAGTGGTTCTGCCAGGGGGCGCCAAGGGAATTCACCCCTCCACTTT.

This sequence joins TRBV7-9 and TRBJ2-1; 8 nucleotides match TRBD2. This CDR3 is 15 amino acids long. V shed 3 bases, J shed 8 bases, and the junction held 9 bases outside the gene matches. Germline V CDR1 and CDR2: SEHNR, FQNEAQ (reference sequence). The CDR3 protein is CASSLSSGPSDEQFF. CDR3 DNA: TGTGCCAGCAGCTTGTCTAGCGGGCCCTCGGATGAGCAGTTCTTC.

CDR3 sequence reads: CASSHHIGAGRGEQFF. In DNA, the CDR3 is TGTGCCAGCAGCCACCACATCGGAGCGGGACGGGGTGAGCAGTTCTTC. The chain carries TRBV7-8 and TRBJ2-1; 7 positions match TRBD2. CDR3 length: 16 residues. V shed 5 bases and J 9 bases; nucleotides not matched to a gene: 16. Germline assignment: CDR1 SGHVS and CDR2 FQNEAQ.